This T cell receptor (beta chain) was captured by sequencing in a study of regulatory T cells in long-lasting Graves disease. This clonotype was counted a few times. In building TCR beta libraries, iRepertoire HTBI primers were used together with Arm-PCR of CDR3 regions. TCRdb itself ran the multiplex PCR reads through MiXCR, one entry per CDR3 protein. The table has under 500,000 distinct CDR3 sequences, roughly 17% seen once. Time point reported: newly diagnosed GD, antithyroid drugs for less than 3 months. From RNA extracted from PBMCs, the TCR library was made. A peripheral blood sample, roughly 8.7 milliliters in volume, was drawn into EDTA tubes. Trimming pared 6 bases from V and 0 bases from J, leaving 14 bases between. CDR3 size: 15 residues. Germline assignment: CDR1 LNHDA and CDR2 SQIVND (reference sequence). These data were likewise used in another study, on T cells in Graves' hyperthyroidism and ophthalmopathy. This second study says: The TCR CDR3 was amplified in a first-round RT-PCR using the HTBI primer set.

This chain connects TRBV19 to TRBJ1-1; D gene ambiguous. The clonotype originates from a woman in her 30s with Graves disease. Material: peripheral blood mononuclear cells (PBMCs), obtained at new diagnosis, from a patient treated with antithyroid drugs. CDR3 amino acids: CASRVYRTMNTEAFF. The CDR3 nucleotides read TGTGCCAGTAGAGTCTACAGAACCATGAACACTGAAGCTTTCTTT.